This T cell receptor (beta chain) was observed in a study of T cells expressing NK-cell markers. Study at large: All TCR beta repertoires analysed originated from sorted CD3+CD56+NKG2C+, CD3+CD56+NKG2C- and CD3+CD56-NKG2C+ T cells. Findings of the study overall: These clonotypes, the leaders elsewhere, also led the CD3+CD56-NKG2C+ fraction in four donors. Several of the donors carried dominant NKG2C+ clonotypes that took up roughly 1.0-8% of their CD8+ T cells.

The germline V gene has CDR1 DFQATT and CDR2 SNEGSKA (reference sequence). The CDR3 totals 14 residues. As to this clonotype: Its antigen is not known.

TCRdb reworked the 5' RACE reads into one entry per CDR3 protein, no DNA. This sample's table reports about 160,000 distinct CDR3 sequences. The origin of this receptor is a woman between 18 and 70 years old in good health. The V call is TRBV20-1, the J call TRBJ2-7; TCRdb calls TRBD1, which cannot be checked without DNA. The sequencing sample was made of blood T cells: a sorted CD56 or NKG2C T cell subset, CD4+ or CD8+ T cells, or bulk PBMC T cells (not recorded which). CDR3 loop: CSATLTGGPYEQYF.